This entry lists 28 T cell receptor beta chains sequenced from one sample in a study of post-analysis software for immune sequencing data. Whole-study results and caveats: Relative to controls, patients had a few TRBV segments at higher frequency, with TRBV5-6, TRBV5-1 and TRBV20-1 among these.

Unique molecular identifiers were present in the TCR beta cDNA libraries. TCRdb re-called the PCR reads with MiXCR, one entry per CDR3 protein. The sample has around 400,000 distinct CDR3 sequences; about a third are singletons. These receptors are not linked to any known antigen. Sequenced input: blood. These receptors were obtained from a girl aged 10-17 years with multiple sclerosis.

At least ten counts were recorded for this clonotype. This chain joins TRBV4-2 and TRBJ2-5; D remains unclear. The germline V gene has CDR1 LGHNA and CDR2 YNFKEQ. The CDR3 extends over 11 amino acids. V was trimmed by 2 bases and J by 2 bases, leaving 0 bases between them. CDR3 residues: CASSQQETQYF. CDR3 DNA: TGTGCCAGCAGCCAACAAGAGACCCAGTACTTC.

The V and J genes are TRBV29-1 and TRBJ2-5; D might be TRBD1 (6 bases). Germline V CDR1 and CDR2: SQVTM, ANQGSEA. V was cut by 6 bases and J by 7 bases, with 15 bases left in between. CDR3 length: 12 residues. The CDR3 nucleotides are TGCAGCGTCATACGGGACACAGGGACCCAGTACTTC. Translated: CSVIRDTGTQYF.

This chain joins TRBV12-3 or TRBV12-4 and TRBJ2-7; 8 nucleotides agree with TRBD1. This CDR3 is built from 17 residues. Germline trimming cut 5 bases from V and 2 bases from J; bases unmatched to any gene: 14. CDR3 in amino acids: CASSPEGGQGAPYEQYF. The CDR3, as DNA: TGTGCCAGCAGTCCCGAAGGTGGGCAGGGGGCCCCCTACGAGCAGTACTTC.

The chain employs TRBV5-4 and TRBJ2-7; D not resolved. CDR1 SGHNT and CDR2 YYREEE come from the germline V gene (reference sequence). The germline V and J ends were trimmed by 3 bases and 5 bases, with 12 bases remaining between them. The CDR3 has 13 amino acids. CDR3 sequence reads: CASSSWGTDEQYF. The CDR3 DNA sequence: TGTGCCAGCAGCTCTTGGGGAACCGACGAGCAGTACTTC.

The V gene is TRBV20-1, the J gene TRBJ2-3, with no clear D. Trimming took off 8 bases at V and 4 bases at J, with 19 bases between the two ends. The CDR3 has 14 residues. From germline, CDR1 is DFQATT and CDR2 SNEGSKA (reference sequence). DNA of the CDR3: TGCAGTCCTACCCAAGGAATGAGCTCAGATACGCAGTATTTT. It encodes CSPTQGMSSDTQYF.

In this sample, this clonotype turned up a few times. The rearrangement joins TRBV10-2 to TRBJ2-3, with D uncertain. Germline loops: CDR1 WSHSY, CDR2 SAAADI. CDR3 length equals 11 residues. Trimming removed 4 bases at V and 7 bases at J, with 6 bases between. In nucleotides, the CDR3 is TGCGCCAGCAGTGCGCGGTATACGCAGTATTTT. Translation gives CASSARYTQYF.

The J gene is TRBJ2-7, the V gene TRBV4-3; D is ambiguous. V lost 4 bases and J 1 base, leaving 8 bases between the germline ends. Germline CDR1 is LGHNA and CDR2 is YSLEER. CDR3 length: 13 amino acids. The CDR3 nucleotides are TGCGCCAGCAGCCCAGTTGGGTCCTACGAGCAGTACTTC. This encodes CASSPVGSYEQYF.

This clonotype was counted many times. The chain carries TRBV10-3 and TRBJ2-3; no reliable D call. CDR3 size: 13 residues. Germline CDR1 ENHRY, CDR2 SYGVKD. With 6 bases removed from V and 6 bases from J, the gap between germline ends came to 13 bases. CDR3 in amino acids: CAISAEARDTQYF. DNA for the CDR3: TGTGCCATCAGCGCCGAGGCGAGGGATACGCAGTATTTT.

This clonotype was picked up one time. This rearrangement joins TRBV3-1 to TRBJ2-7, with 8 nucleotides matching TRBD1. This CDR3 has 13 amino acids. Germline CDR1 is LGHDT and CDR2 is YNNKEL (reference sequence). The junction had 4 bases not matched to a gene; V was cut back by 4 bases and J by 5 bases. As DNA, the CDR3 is TGTGCCAGCAGCCCCGACAGGGGTGACGAGCAGTACTTC. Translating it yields CASSPDRGDEQYF.

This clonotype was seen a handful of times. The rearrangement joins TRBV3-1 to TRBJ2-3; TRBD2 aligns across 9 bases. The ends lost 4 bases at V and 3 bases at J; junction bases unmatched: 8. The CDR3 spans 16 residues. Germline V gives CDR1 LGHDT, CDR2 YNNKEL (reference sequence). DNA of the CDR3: TGTGCCAGCAGCCTACGCGGGGGGGGTTGGACAGATACGCAGTATTTT. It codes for CASSLRGGGWTDTQYF.

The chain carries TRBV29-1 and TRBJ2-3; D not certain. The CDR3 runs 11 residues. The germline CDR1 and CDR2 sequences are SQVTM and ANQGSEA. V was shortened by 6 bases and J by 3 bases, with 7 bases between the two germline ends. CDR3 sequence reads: CSVSSTDTQYF. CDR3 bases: TGCAGCGTATCCTCAACAGATACGCAGTATTTT.

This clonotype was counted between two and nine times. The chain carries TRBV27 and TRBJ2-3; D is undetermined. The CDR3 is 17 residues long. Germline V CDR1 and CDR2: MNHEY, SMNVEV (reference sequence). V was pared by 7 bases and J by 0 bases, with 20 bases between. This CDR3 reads CASTTSILSGSTDTQYF. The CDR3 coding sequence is TGTGCCAGCACCACCTCAATTTTGTCCGGGAGCACAGATACGCAGTATTTT.

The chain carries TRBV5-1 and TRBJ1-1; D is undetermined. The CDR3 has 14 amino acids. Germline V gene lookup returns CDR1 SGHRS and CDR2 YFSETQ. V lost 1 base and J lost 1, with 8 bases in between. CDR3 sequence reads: CASSLRNANTEAFF. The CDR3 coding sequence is TGCGCCAGCAGCTTGAGGAATGCGAACACTGAAGCTTTCTTT.

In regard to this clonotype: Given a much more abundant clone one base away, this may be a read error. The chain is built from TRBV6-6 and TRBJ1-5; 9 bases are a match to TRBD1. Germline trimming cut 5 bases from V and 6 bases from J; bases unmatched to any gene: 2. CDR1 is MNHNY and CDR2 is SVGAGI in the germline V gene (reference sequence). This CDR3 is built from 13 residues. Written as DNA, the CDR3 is TGTGCCAGCAGTGGACAGGGGATTCAGCCCCAGCATTTT. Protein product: CASSGQGIQPQHF.

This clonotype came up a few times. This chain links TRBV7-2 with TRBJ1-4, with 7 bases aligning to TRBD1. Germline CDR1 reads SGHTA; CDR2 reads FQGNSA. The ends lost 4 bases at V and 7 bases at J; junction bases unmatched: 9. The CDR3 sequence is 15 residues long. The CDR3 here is CASSSGGARGEKLFF. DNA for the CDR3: TGTGCCAGCAGCTCAGGGGGGGCGCGGGGTGAAAAACTGTTTTTT.

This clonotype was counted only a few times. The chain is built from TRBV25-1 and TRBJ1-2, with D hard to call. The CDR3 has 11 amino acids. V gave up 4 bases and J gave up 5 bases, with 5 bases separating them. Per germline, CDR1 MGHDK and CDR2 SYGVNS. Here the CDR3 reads CASSAEYGYTF. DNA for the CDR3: TGTGCCAGCAGTGCCGAATATGGCTACACCTTC.

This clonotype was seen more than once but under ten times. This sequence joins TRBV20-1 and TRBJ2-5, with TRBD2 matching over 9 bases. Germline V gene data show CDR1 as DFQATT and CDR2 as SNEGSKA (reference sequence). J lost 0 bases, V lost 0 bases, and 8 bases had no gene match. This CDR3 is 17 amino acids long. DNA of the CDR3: TGCAGTGCTAGAGAGCCCGGGACTAGCTGGGACCAAGAGACCCAGTACTTC. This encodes CSAREPGTSWDQETQYF.

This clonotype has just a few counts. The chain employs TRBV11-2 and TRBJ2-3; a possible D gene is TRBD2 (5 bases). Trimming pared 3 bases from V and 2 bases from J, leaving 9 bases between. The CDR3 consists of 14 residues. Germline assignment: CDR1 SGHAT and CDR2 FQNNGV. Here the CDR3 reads CASSLEDPTDTQYF. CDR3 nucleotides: TGTGCCAGCAGCTTGGAGGACCCCACAGATACGCAGTATTTT.

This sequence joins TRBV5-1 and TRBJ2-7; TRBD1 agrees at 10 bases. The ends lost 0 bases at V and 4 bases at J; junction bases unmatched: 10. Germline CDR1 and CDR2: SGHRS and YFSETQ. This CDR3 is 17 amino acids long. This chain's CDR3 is CASSLVGGTGEVYEQYF. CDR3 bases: TGCGCCAGCAGCTTGGTTGGCGGGACAGGGGAGGTGTACGAGCAGTACTTC.

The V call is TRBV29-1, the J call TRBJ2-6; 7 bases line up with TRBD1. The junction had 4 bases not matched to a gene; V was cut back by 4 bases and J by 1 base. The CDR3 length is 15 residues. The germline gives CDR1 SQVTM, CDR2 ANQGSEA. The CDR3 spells CSVGGQLSGANVLTF. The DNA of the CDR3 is TGCAGCGTTGGGGGACAGCTTTCTGGGGCCAACGTCCTGACTTTC.

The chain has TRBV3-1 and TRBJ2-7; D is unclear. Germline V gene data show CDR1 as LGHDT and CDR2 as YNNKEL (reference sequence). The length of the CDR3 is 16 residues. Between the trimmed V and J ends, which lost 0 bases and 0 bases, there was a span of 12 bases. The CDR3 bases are TGTGCCAGCAGCCAAGATCGGCAGGTGAGCTCCTACGAGCAGTACTTC. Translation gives CASSQDRQVSSYEQYF.

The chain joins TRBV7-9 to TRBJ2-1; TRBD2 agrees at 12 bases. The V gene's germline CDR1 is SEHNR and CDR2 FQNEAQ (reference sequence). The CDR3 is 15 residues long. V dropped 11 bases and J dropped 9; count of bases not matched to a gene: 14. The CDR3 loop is CASYSGTSGPGEQFF. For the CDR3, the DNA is TGTGCCTCATATTCCGGGACTAGCGGGCCAGGTGAGCAGTTCTTC.

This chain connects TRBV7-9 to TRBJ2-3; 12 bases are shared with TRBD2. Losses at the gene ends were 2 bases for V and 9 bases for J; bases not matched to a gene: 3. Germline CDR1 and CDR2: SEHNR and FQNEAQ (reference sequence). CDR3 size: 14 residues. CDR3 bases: TGTGCCAGCAGCTTACTAGCGGGGGGGCCAACGCAGTATTTT. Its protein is CASSLLAGGPTQYF.

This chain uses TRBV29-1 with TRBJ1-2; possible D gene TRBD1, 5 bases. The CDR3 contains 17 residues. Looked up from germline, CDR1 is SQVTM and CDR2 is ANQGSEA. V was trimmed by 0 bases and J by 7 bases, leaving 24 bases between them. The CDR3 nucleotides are TGCAGCGTTGAAGAAACCCCCAGGGAGCGATTCTCAACTGGCTACACCTTC. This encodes CSVEETPRERFSTGYTF.

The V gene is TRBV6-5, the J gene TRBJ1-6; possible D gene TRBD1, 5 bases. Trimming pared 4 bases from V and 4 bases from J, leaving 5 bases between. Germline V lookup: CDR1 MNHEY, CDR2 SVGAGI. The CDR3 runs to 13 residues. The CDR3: CASSWGYNSPLHF. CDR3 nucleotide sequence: TGTGCCAGCAGTTGGGGGTATAATTCACCCCTCCACTTT.

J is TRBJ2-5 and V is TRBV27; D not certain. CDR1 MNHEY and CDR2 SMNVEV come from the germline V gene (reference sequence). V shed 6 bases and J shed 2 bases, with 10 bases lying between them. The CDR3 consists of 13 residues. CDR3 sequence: CASRRSRQETQYF. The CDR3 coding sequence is TGTGCCAGCAGGAGGTCGAGACAAGAGACCCAGTACTTC.

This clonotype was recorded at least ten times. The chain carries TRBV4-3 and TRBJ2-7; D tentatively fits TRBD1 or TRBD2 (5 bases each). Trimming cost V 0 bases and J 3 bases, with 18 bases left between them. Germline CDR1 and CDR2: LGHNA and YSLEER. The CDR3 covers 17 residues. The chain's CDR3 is CASSQDRNPRGVYEQYF. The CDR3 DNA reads TGCGCCAGCAGCCAAGATAGGAACCCCAGAGGGGTCTACGAGCAGTACTTC.

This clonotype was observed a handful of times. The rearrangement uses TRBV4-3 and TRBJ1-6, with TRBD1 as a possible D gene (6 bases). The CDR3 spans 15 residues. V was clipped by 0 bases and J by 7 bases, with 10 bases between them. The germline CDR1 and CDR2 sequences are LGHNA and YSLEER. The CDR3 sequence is CASSQESQGNSPLHF. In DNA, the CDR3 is TGCGCCAGCAGCCAAGAATCCCAGGGGAATTCACCCCTCCACTTT.